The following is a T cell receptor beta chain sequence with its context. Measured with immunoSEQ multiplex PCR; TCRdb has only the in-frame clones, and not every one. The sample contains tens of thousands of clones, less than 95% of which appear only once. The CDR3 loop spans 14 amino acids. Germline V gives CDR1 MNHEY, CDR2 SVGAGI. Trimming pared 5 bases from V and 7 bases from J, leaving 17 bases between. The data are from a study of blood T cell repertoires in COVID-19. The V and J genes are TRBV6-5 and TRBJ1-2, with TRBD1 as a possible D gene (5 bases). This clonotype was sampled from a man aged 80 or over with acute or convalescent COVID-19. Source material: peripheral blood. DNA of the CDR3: TGTGCCAGCAGTACCCGCAGGGATTTTAGTGGCTACACCTTC. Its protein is CASSTRRDFSGYTF.